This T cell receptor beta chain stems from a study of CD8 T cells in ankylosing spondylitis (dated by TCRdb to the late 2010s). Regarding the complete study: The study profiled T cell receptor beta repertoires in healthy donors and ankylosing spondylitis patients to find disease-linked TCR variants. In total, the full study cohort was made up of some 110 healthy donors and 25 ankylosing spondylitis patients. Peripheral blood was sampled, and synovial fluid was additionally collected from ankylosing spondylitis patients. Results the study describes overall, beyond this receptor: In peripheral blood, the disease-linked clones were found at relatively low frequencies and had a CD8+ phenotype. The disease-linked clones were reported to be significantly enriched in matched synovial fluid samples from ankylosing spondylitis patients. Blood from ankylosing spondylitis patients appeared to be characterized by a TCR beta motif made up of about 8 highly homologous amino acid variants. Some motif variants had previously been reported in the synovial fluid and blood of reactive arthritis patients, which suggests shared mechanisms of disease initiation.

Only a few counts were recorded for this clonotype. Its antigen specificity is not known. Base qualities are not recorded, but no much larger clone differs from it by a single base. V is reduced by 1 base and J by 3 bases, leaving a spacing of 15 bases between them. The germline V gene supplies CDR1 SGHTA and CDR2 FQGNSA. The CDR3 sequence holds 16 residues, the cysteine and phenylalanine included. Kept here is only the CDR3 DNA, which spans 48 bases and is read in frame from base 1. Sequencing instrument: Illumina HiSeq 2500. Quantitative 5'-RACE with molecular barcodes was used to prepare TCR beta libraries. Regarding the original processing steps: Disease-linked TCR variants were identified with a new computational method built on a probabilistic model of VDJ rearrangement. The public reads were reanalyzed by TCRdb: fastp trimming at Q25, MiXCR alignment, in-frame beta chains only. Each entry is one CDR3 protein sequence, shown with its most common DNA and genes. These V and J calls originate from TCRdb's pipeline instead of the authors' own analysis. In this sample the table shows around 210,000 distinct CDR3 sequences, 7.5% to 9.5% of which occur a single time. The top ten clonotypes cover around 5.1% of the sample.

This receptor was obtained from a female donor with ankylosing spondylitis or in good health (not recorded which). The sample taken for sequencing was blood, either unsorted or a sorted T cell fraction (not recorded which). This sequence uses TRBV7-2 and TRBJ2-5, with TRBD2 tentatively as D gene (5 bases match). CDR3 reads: CASSLVGSSSKETQYF. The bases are TGTGCCAGCAGCTTAGTAGGGTCTAGCAGTAAAGAGACCCAGTACTTC. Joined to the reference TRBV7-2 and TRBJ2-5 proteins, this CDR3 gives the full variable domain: GAGVSQSPSNKVTEKGKDVELRCDPISGHTALYWYRQSLGQGLEFLIYFQGNSAPDKSGLPSDRFSAERTGGSVSTLTIQRTQQEDSAVYLCASSLVGSSSKETQYFGPGTRLLVL.